The sequence of this T cell receptor (beta chain) was determined in a study of a mutant IDH1 vaccine in newly diagnosed glioma. Overall study: Among treated patients, around 60% were male and around 40% female, and mean age was about 39 years. Most patients had radiochemotherapy with temozolomide before enrollment; others had one alone.

Time point meaning: baseline, week 1 (first vaccination visit). As for treatment: pre-vaccination baseline after standard-of-care therapy. Per the germline V gene, CDR1 is MNHNS and CDR2 is SASEGT. V shed 2 bases and J shed 1 base, with 14 bases lying between them. The CDR3 contains 16 residues. Method: immunoSEQ multiplex PCR; TCRdb's copy keeps in-frame clones and lacks some. The sample lists roughly 35,000 clones, less than 90% occurring once. This sample comprised PBMCs, obtained from a glioma patient treated with radiotherapy, temozolomide or both. The chain couples TRBV6-1 to TRBJ1-1, with D unclear. The sequence was obtained from a woman between 35 and 50 years old with glioma. The CDR3 region is CASSEPGRATNTEAFF. In nucleotides, the CDR3 is TGTGCCAGCAGTGAACCCGGGAGGGCTACGAACACTGAAGCTTTCTTT.